These 23 T cell receptor beta chains were sequenced from one sample in a study of cytomegalovirus exposure and HLA in healthy donors. The protocol was immunoSEQ multiplex PCR, while the TCRdb copy is restricted to in-frame clones and leaves out a portion. The repertoire has roughly 63,000 clones, roughly 90% of them found once; the top ten carry about 1.2%. Sequencing was done on a sample of PBMCs. The receptors shown here come from a woman in her late teens or twenties in good health and CMV-seronegative.

This rearrangement joins TRBV4-2 to TRBJ2-5; TRBD2 aligns across 9 bases. The CDR3 contains 16 residues. The germline gives CDR1 LGHNA, CDR2 YNFKEQ. V shed 1 base and J 3 bases; nucleotides not matched to a gene: 6. In DNA form, the CDR3 reads TGTGCCAGCAGCCAAGGAAGCGGGGGGCCGAAAGAGACCCAGTACTTC. Translated: CASSQGSGGPKETQYF.

The chain is built from TRBV5-1 and TRBJ2-1; a possible D gene is TRBD2 (6 bases). Between the trimmed V and J ends, which lost 3 bases and 5 bases, there was a span of 15 bases. CDR3 length equals 15 residues. Germline values: CDR1 SGHRS, CDR2 YFSETQ. The CDR3 sequence is CASSSRRGSDNEQFF. CDR3 sequence (DNA): TGCGCCAGCAGCTCGCGGCGGGGCAGCGACAATGAGCAGTTCTTC.

V and J are TRBV6-6 and TRBJ2-1; the D gene is possibly TRBD2 (7 bases). CDR3 size: 15 residues. The V gene's germline CDR1 is MNHNY and CDR2 SVGAGI (reference sequence). The V end was cut by 11 bases, the J end by 0 bases, with 17 bases between. The CDR3 spells CAGGGRLSSYNEQFF. The CDR3 DNA sequence: TGTGCCGGGGGGGGCCGCTTGAGCTCCTACAATGAGCAGTTCTTC.

In this sample, this clone turned up a few times. The chain recombines TRBV4-2 with TRBJ2-7; 8 positions agree with TRBD1. The CDR3 is 16 amino acids. Germline loops: CDR1 LGHNA, CDR2 YNFKEQ. V lost 1 base to trimming and J lost 6 bases; unmatched junction nucleotides: 11. The CDR3 sequence: CASSQAGQGLSGEQYF. CDR3 sequence (DNA): TGTGCCAGCAGCCAAGCCGGACAGGGCTTGTCGGGCGAGCAGTACTTC.

The chain combines TRBV5-5 with TRBJ2-2; 10 bases are shared with TRBD2. The ends lost 4 bases at V and 5 bases at J; junction bases unmatched: 8. In germline, CDR1 is SGHKS, CDR2 YYEKEE (reference sequence). The CDR3 runs to 16 residues. CDR3 protein: CASSLPSGSQTGELFF. The CDR3 bases are TGTGCCAGCAGCCTACCTAGCGGGAGTCAAACCGGGGAGCTGTTTTTT.

The CDR3 DNA sequence: TGTGCCAGTAGTATAGGGCCTCCGGGACAGGGGAGGAAGTCGAACACTGAAGCTTTCTTT. Protein: CASSIGPPGQGRKSNTEAFF. This chain links TRBV19 with TRBJ1-1; 10 nucleotides agree with TRBD1. V lost 1 base and J lost 1; bases outside the gene matches: 15. The CDR3 contains 20 residues. Germline V CDR1 and CDR2: LNHDA, SQIVND (reference sequence).

This clone was observed once. An end of the junction differs from the germline gene, which may be a read error. The rearrangement links TRBV11-2 to TRBJ2-1; 8 bases are a match to TRBD1. The CDR3 has 15 residues. Germline CDR1 is SGHAT and CDR2 is FQNNGV. The DNA for the CDR3 is TGTGCCAGCAGCGTAGACAGGGGTTCAGGCGATGAGCAGTTCTTC. It encodes CASSVDRGSGDEQFF.

The CDR3: CASSIDAPRNTEAFF. CDR3 bases: TGTGCCAGTAGTATAGACGCCCCGAGGAACACTGAAGCTTTCTTT. The J gene is TRBJ1-1, the V gene TRBV19, with D hard to call. This CDR3 is 15 amino acids long. The germline gives CDR1 LNHDA, CDR2 SQIVND (reference sequence). V lost 0 bases and J lost 1, with 9 bases in between.

This clone was detected once. The J gene is TRBJ1-2, the V gene TRBV6-5; no firm D call. Trimming pared 7 bases from V and 3 bases from J, leaving 15 bases between. The CDR3 runs to 14 residues. Germline lookup yields CDR1 MNHEY and CDR2 SVGAGI. CDR3 sequence (DNA): TGTGCCAGCAACCTCCGGGGTTTTGACTATGGCTACACCTTC. Its translation: CASNLRGFDYGYTF.

This clone was seen more than once but under ten times. J is TRBJ1-2 and V is TRBV5-1; weak D call: TRBD1 (6 bases). V was pared by 0 bases and J by 2 bases, with 8 bases between. This CDR3 is 14 amino acids long. Germline CDR1 SGHRS, CDR2 YFSETQ. The CDR3 sequence is CASSLAGENYGYTF. Written as DNA, the CDR3 is TGCGCCAGCAGCTTGGCAGGGGAGAACTATGGCTACACCTTC.

This rearrangement joins TRBV5-8 to TRBJ1-2; D is undetermined. V was clipped by 4 bases and J by 5 bases, with 6 bases between them. Germline loops: CDR1 SGHTS, CDR2 YDEGEE. The CDR3 consists of 11 residues. The CDR3: CASSRSYGYTF. The CDR3 coding sequence is TGTGCCAGCAGCCGTTCTTATGGCTACACCTTC.

On this clone itself: A read error may produce the germline difference seen at one junction end. The chain has TRBV5-1 and TRBJ1-3; 9 bases are a match to TRBD1. Per germline, CDR1 SGHRS and CDR2 YFSETQ. CDR3 length equals 12 residues. CDR3: CASSTGQGTADF. The CDR3 DNA reads TGCGCCAGCAGCACCGGACAGGGGACAGCCGATTTT.

This clone came up once. The rearrangement links TRBV7-9 to TRBJ2-1, with TRBD1 identical over 9 bases. The CDR3 is 14 residues long. V lost 6 bases and J lost 9; bases outside the gene matches: 9. The germline V gene encodes CDR1 SEHNR and CDR2 FQNEAQ (reference sequence). The CDR3, as DNA: TGTGCCAGCAGACGGACAGGGGATGAAGGTGAGCAGTTCTTC. It codes for CASRRTGDEGEQFF.

The rearrangement links TRBV27 to TRBJ2-1; 10 positions match TRBD1. Unmatched junction bases numbered 6, after V lost 4 bases and J lost 12 bases. The germline V gene encodes CDR1 MNHEY and CDR2 SMNVEV (reference sequence). The CDR3 has 13 amino acids. The CDR3, as DNA: TGTGCCAGCAGTTCCGACGGACAGGGGGTGCAGTTCTTC. Amino acid sequence: CASSSDGQGVQFF.

The V gene is TRBV28, the J gene TRBJ1-1; the match to TRBD1 covers 8 bases. V was pared by 5 bases and J by 11 bases, with 10 bases of the junction left unmatched. CDR1 is MDHEN, CDR2 SYDVKM, per germline. The CDR3 length is 13 residues. The CDR3 DNA follows: TGTGCCAGCAGTCTCCTGAGGACAGGGCTCGCTTTCTTT. It encodes CASSLLRTGLAFF.

This chain links TRBV30 with TRBJ1-5; no definite D call. Germline lookup yields CDR1 GTSNPN and CDR2 SVGIG (reference sequence). CDR3 size: 13 residues. Trimming removed 0 bases from V and 4 bases from J, with 7 bases in between. The CDR3 bases are TGTGCCTGGAGTGTCGTCGGGAATCAGCCCCAGCATTTT. This codes for CAWSVVGNQPQHF.

The gene calls are TRBV9 and TRBJ2-1; 8 bases fit TRBD2. The CDR3 is 15 amino acids. J gave up 7 bases and V 0 bases, and 6 bases lay outside the gene matches. Germline-derived CDR1 and CDR2 are SGDLS and YYNGEE. In DNA form, the CDR3 reads TGTGCCAGCAGCGTAGCGTCGGGAGGGCCAAATGAGCAGTTCTTC. It yields the protein CASSVASGGPNEQFF.

This chain connects TRBV7-8 to TRBJ2-7, with 12 bases aligning to TRBD1. The junction had 10 bases not matched to a gene; V was cut back by 3 bases and J by 4 bases. The CDR3 is 17 amino acids. Germline-derived CDR1 and CDR2 are SGHVS and FQNEAQ. CDR3: CASSFTAGTGGIYEQYF. CDR3 bases: TGTGCCAGCAGCTTTACGGCCGGGACAGGGGGCATATACGAGCAGTACTTC. The variable domain in full, with the rest retrieved from reference TRBV7-8 and TRBJ2-7, is GAGVSQSPRYKVAKRGQDVALRCDPISGHVSLFWYQQALGQGPEFLTYFQNEAQLDKSGLPSDRFFAERPEGSVSTLKIQRTQQEDSAVYLCASSFTAGTGGIYEQYFGPGTRLTVT.

The chain carries TRBV28 and TRBJ1-6; 12 nucleotides line up with TRBD1. Per the germline V gene, CDR1 is MDHEN and CDR2 is SYDVKM. The CDR3 length is 17 residues. Trimming cost V 7 bases and J 9 bases; bases outside gene matches: 13. The CDR3: CASTSPRDRGLGSPLHF. The CDR3 DNA is TGTGCCAGCACCTCACCCCGGGACAGGGGGCTTGGTTCACCCCTCCACTTT.

The chain links TRBV2 to TRBJ2-7, with 8 bases fitting TRBD2. CDR3 length: 17 residues. The germline CDR1 and CDR2 sequences are SNHLY and FYNNEI. V trimming: 6 bases; J trimming: 0 bases; junction bases outside the gene matches: 13. The CDR3 spells CASSDFATSASSYEQYF. DNA of the CDR3: TGTGCCAGCAGCGACTTTGCGACTAGCGCCAGCTCCTACGAGCAGTACTTC.

This rearrangement joins TRBV6-1 to TRBJ1-4, with a weak D call TRBD1 (6 bases). CDR1 is MNHNS, CDR2 SASEGT, per germline. Trimming pared 3 bases from V and 8 bases from J, leaving 13 bases between. CDR3 size: 14 residues. CDR3 sequence (DNA): TGTGCCAGCAGTGATCCAGGGGTAGGGGAAAAACTGTTTTTT. It codes for CASSDPGVGEKLFF.

The J gene is TRBJ1-1, the V gene TRBV29-1; D unresolved. V was clipped by 3 bases and J by 3 bases, with 17 bases between them. The CDR3 covers 15 residues. The V gene's germline CDR1 is SQVTM and CDR2 ANQGSEA. The CDR3 DNA sequence: TGCAGCGTTGATAGGTCCCTACTAAGTGACACTGAAGCTTTCTTT. Amino acid sequence: CSVDRSLLSDTEAFF. The complete variable domain, with remaining parts taken from reference TRBV29-1 and TRBJ1-1, reads SAVISQKPSRDICQRGTSLTIQCQVDSQVTMMFWYRQQPGQSLTLIATANQGSEATYESGFVIDKFPISRPNLTFSTLTVSNMSPEDSSIYLCSVDRSLLSDTEAFFGQGTRLTVV.

This clone appeared a few times. J is TRBJ2-1 and V is TRBV7-8, with 14 bases identical to TRBD2. This CDR3 has 20 residues. V was pared by 4 bases and J by 8 bases, with 19 bases of the junction left unmatched. Germline CDR1 SGHVS, CDR2 FQNEAQ. CDR3 bases: TGTGCCAGCAGCTCAATCCCCGGGACTAGCGGGAGTAGTCCCCTCGATGAGCAGTTCTTC. Its translation is CASSSIPGTSGSSPLDEQFF.